The 28 T cell receptor beta chains given below trace back to one sample, sequenced in a study of blood T cell repertoires in COVID-19. The data were produced by immunoSEQ multiplex PCR, yet TCRdb's version contains in-frame clones alone and is incomplete. This table holds 330,000 or so clones, approximately 88% found once. The source material was PBMCs or T cells enriched from blood (not recorded which). These receptors all stem from a man aged 25-40 years who had recovered from COVID-19.

With respect to this clone: The identical CDR3 is also encoded by other nucleotide sequences in the sample. The chain combines TRBV27 with TRBJ1-5; D not certain. Germline assignment: CDR1 MNHEY and CDR2 SMNVEV (reference sequence). The CDR3 is made up of 15 amino acids. Trimming removed 3 bases from V and 0 bases from J, with 9 bases in between. The CDR3 DNA sequence: TGTGCCAGCAGTTTTGGCAGATATAGCAATCAGCCCCAGCATTTT. Its protein product is CASSFGRYSNQPQHF.

The chain links TRBV9 to TRBJ1-5; TRBD1 aligns across 12 bases. The V gene's germline CDR1 is SGDLS and CDR2 YYNGEE. Trimming removed 2 bases from V and 6 bases from J; junction bases left unmatched: 3. The CDR3 length is 15 residues. CDR3 protein: CASSVGTGGSQPQHF. The CDR3 nucleotides read TGTGCCAGCAGCGTGGGGACAGGGGGCAGTCAGCCCCAGCATTTT.

The chain links TRBV28 to TRBJ2-3; D is perhaps TRBD2 (5 bases). The length of the CDR3 is 17 residues. Germline V gives CDR1 MDHEN, CDR2 SYDVKM. Between the trimmed V and J ends, which lost 6 bases and 4 bases, there was a span of 23 bases. CDR3 sequence (DNA): TGTGCCAGCAGGGGATTCGATACTAAGGAGGCTTCAGATACGCAGTATTTT. Its protein is CASRGFDTKEASDTQYF.

CDR3 nucleotides: TGTGCCAGCAGCCCCGCGGGCAGGCCCACAGATACGCAGTATTTT. It encodes CASSPAGRPTDTQYF. The chain links TRBV5-6 to TRBJ2-3; tentatively, D is TRBD2 (5 bases). The CDR3 loop spans 15 amino acids. CDR1 and CDR2 from the germline V gene are SGHDT and YYEEEE. The V end was cut by 4 bases, the J end by 2 bases, with 14 bases between.

The V call is TRBV5-1, the J call TRBJ1-5; 7 nucleotides agree with TRBD1. Germline V CDR1 and CDR2: SGHRS, YFSETQ. Trimming took 4 bases from V and 5 from J; bases not matched to a gene: 6. CDR3 length: 14 amino acids. The DNA of the CDR3 is TGCGCCAGCAGCCCCGGGACAGCCGATCAGCCCCAGCATTTT. This encodes CASSPGTADQPQHF.

The rearrangement uses TRBV15 and TRBJ2-3; D is unresolved. Germline V lookup: CDR1 LNHNV, CDR2 YYDKDF (reference sequence). V lost 0 bases to trimming and J lost 6 bases, with 7 bases between them. The CDR3 loop spans 13 amino acids. The CDR3 bases are TGTGCCACCAGCAGAGAATTTAGTGATACGCAGTATTTT. It encodes CATSREFSDTQYF.

The J gene is TRBJ2-3, the V gene TRBV24-1; TRBD1 matches at 9 bases. Germline CDR1 KGHDR, CDR2 SFDVKD. This CDR3 is built from 17 residues. V shed 4 bases, J shed 3 bases, and the junction held 10 bases outside the gene matches. CDR3 residues: CATSDTGGAYSTDTQYF. In DNA form, the CDR3 reads TGTGCCACCAGTGACACAGGGGGCGCATATTCGACAGATACGCAGTATTTT.

Points on this clone: The junction departs from the called germline gene at one end, perhaps through a read error. This sequence joins TRBV18 and TRBJ1-1, with TRBD1 matching 9 bases. The CDR3 is 14 amino acids. Germline V gene lookup returns CDR1 KGHSH and CDR2 LQKENI. CDR3 region: CASSLDRGNAEAFF. The DNA for the CDR3 is TGTGCCAGCTCACTAGACAGGGGGAACGCTGAAGCTTTCTTT.

The rearrangement joins TRBV19 to TRBJ1-2; D uncertain. Per germline, CDR1 LNHDA and CDR2 SQIVND (reference sequence). V was shortened by 1 base and J by 5 bases, with 20 bases between the two germline ends. The CDR3 is 17 residues long. This CDR3 is CASSIAWAPPVNYGYTF. CDR3 coding DNA: TGTGCCAGTAGTATAGCGTGGGCACCGCCCGTAAATTATGGCTACACCTTC.

V is TRBV5-5 and J is TRBJ1-4, with D uncertain. V lost 1 base and J lost 7, with 11 bases in between. The germline gives CDR1 SGHKS, CDR2 YYEKEE (reference sequence). CDR3 size: 14 residues. This chain's CDR3 is CASSLYGEGEKLFF. CDR3 DNA: TGTGCCAGCAGCTTGTACGGGGAGGGTGAAAAACTGTTTTTT.

The chain recombines TRBV4-1 with TRBJ2-7, with TRBD1 matching 8 bases. Looked up from germline, CDR1 is MGHRA and CDR2 is YSYEKL. This CDR3 spans 15 amino acids. V shed 2 bases and J 4 bases; nucleotides not matched to a gene: 7. The CDR3 bases are TGCGCCAGCAGCCAAACTGATACAGGGGGATACGAGCAGTACTTC. Protein: CASSQTDTGGYEQYF.

For this clone: Other DNA variants within this sample encode the same CDR3. The chain combines TRBV10-3 with TRBJ1-1; 9 bases are a match to TRBD1. CDR3 length equals 14 residues. The trim removed 5 bases at V and 3 bases at J, leaving 4 bases unmatched. The germline gives CDR1 ENHRY, CDR2 SYGVKD. The CDR3 DNA follows: TGTGCCATCAGTAGAGACAGGGGGGACACTGAAGCTTTCTTT. It yields the protein CAISRDRGDTEAFF.

The chain carries TRBV19 and TRBJ1-4, with D unresolved. Trimming removed 4 bases from V and 8 bases from J, with 11 bases in between. The CDR3 runs 13 residues. Germline-derived CDR1 and CDR2 are LNHDA and SQIVND (reference sequence). CDR3 loop: CASSTYSSEKLFF. Here the CDR3 DNA reads TGTGCCAGTAGTACGTACAGTTCGGAAAAACTGTTTTTT.

CDR3 residues: CASSTGTGYGYTF. Written as DNA, the CDR3 is TGTGCCAGCAGTACCGGGACAGGGTATGGCTACACCTTC. The chain has TRBV2 and TRBJ1-2; 9 positions match TRBD1. Trimming cost V 5 bases and J 5 bases; bases outside gene matches: 3. Germline V gene sequence: CDR1 SNHLY, CDR2 FYNNEI. This CDR3 contains 13 residues.

The chain joins TRBV5-1 to TRBJ2-1; tentative D call: TRBD2 (5 bases). V dropped 0 bases and J dropped 2 bases, with 9 bases sitting between them. Germline V gene lookup returns CDR1 SGHRS and CDR2 YFSETQ. The CDR3 consists of 15 residues. The CDR3 nucleotides are TGCGCCAGCAGCTTGGATGTAGCGACCTACAATGAGCAGTTCTTC. Its protein product is CASSLDVATYNEQFF.

The chain combines TRBV5-4 with TRBJ2-5; 11 positions match TRBD2. The germline V gene has CDR1 SGHNT and CDR2 YYREEE (reference sequence). The CDR3 is made up of 15 amino acids. The ends lost 2 bases at V and 5 bases at J; junction bases unmatched: 5. Here the CDR3 DNA reads TGTGCCAGCAGCTTCATAGCGGGGGGGCGGGAGACCCAGTACTTC. Translated: CASSFIAGGRETQYF.

The chain is built from TRBV7-9 and TRBJ1-2; 7 positions agree with TRBD1. J gave up 4 bases and V 6 bases, and 5 bases lay outside the gene matches. The CDR3 spans 13 residues. CDR1 and CDR2 from the germline V gene are SEHNR and FQNEAQ (reference sequence). The CDR3 loop reads CASRPSGGYGYTF. Written as DNA, the CDR3 is TGTGCCAGCAGGCCCTCAGGGGGCTATGGCTACACCTTC.

The V gene is TRBV5-6, the J gene TRBJ1-2, with D uncertain. Germline V gene sequence: CDR1 SGHDT, CDR2 YYEEEE. The CDR3 covers 14 residues. V dropped 0 bases and J dropped 0 bases, with 6 bases sitting between them. CDR3 nucleotide sequence: TGTGCCAGCAGCTTGGGGGCGCCTAACTATGGCTACACCTTC. Encoded protein: CASSLGAPNYGYTF.

This chain uses TRBV3-1 (or the pseudogene TRBV3-2) with TRBJ2-7; D perhaps matches TRBD2 (5 bases). Germline V gene sequence: CDR1 LGHDT, CDR2 YNNKEL (reference sequence). Trimming removed 8 bases at V and 6 bases at J, with 14 bases between. CDR3 length equals 12 residues. In DNA, the CDR3 is TGTGCCAGCGCTAGAGGGTGGGGCGAGCAGTACTTC. Its translation: CASARGWGEQYF.

The chain carries TRBV28 and TRBJ1-2, with 9 bases matching TRBD1. In germline, CDR1 is MDHEN, CDR2 SYDVKM. Trimming at V came to 6 bases and at J to 7 bases, leaving 9 bases not matched to a gene. The CDR3 sequence is 14 residues long. In DNA form, the CDR3 reads TGTGCCAGCAGCATTACTGGGACAGGGTTTGGCTACACCTTC. It specifies CASSITGTGFGYTF.

The chain employs TRBV28 and TRBJ2-7; D call uncertain. The CDR3 has 16 residues. CDR1 is MDHEN and CDR2 is SYDVKM in the germline V gene. Trimming took 1 base from V and 0 from J, leaving 13 bases between them. The CDR3 sequence is CASSLFAGYISYEQYF. CDR3 DNA: TGTGCCAGCAGTTTATTTGCAGGTTATATCTCCTACGAGCAGTACTTC.

This clone was seen only a few times. The V gene is TRBV5-1, the J gene TRBJ2-7; possible D gene TRBD1, 6 bases. Trimming removed 4 bases at V and 6 bases at J, with 14 bases between. CDR1 is SGHRS and CDR2 is YFSETQ in the germline V gene. The CDR3 runs 13 residues. The CDR3 DNA is TGCGCCAGCAGCCCCCAAAGGGGGTTCGAGCAGTACTTC. Its translation: CASSPQRGFEQYF.

V and J are TRBV5-1 and TRBJ2-5; 11 nucleotides match TRBD1. CDR3 size: 16 residues. Trimming at V came to 2 bases and at J to 5 bases, leaving 8 bases not matched to a gene. Germline CDR1 and CDR2: SGHRS and YFSETQ. CDR3 sequence reads: CASSFSRDRGEETQYF. The CDR3 DNA sequence: TGCGCCAGCAGCTTCAGCCGGGACAGGGGGGAGGAGACCCAGTACTTC. Together with reference TRBV5-1 and TRBJ2-5, the CDR3 gives the full variable domain: KAGVTQTPRYLIKTRGQQVTLSCSPISGHRSVSWYQQTPGQGLQFLFEYFSETQRNKGNFPGRFSGRQFSNSRSEMNVSTLELGDSALYLCASSFSRDRGEETQYFGPGTRLLVL.

This sequence joins TRBV3-1 (or the pseudogene TRBV3-2) and TRBJ1-6, with D possibly matching TRBD1 (5 bases). The CDR3 spans 14 residues. Trimming removed 4 bases from V and 8 bases from J, with 12 bases in between. In germline, CDR1 is LGHDT, CDR2 YNNKEL (reference sequence). The CDR3 here is CASSLQGTHSPLHF. In DNA form, the CDR3 reads TGTGCCAGCAGCCTTCAGGGAACCCATTCACCCCTCCACTTT.

The gene calls are TRBV28 and TRBJ1-6; D not resolved. This CDR3 comprises 13 residues. With 3 bases removed from V and 7 bases from J, the gap between germline ends came to 7 bases. Looked up from germline, CDR1 is MDHEN and CDR2 is SYDVKM. The CDR3, as DNA: TGTGCCAGCAGTTTTGGCAAGAATTCACCCCTCCACTTT. It yields the protein CASSFGKNSPLHF.

The CDR3 here is CASSLSRDIPTGELFF. The CDR3 bases are TGTGCCAGCAGTTTATCCCGGGACATCCCCACCGGGGAGCTGTTTTTT. The chain combines TRBV28 with TRBJ2-2; D possibly corresponds to TRBD1 (6 bases). Germline V lookup: CDR1 MDHEN, CDR2 SYDVKM. There are 16 residues in the CDR3. The V end was cut by 1 base, the J end by 4 bases, with 13 bases between.

The CDR3 reads CASRWGTANTEAFF. The CDR3 DNA reads as TGTGCCAGCAGATGGGGGACAGCGAACACTGAAGCTTTCTTT. This sequence joins TRBV2 and TRBJ1-1; 7 positions match TRBD1. V gave up 6 bases and J gave up 1 base; unmatched junction bases: 5. The CDR3 runs 14 residues. CDR1 and CDR2 from the germline V gene are SNHLY and FYNNEI.

This chain uses TRBV11-2 with TRBJ2-7; 7 bases fit TRBD1. With 0 bases clipped from V and 5 bases from J, the junction kept 4 bases outside the gene matches. CDR3 length: 14 residues. Germline V gives CDR1 SGHAT, CDR2 FQNNGV. The CDR3 sequence: CASSLDDRVHEQYF. CDR3 sequence (DNA): TGTGCCAGCAGCTTAGATGACAGGGTCCACGAGCAGTACTTC.